Listed here are 9 T cell receptor beta chains from one sample, sequenced in a study of vaccination and CD4 T cells after COVID-19. The antigens of these receptors remain unknown. The treatment: approximately nine-day PBMC culture with coronavirus spike peptide pools or control peptides (ViraFEST assay). Cultured CD4+ T-cell DNA underwent Oncomine TCR Beta short-read sequencing. TCRdb re-derived calls from the PCR reads in MiXCR, one entry per CDR3 protein. This sample has about 5,600 distinct CDR3 sequences, with 45% to 60% found just once. Material for sequencing was CD4+ T cells from blood, cultured in vitro. The receptors come from a human donor who had recovered from COVID-19.

The V call is TRBV6-1, the J call TRBJ1-1; D is unresolved. V lost 2 bases to trimming and J lost 5 bases, with 12 bases between them. CDR1 and CDR2 (germline): MNHNS, SASEGT. CDR3 size: 14 residues. The DNA for the CDR3 is TGTGCCAGCAGTGAATGGCCAGGTCGGACTGAAGCTTTCTTT. It translates to CASSEWPGRTEAFF.

The rearrangement uses TRBV29-1 and TRBJ2-3, with a weak D call TRBD1 (6 bases). CDR3 size: 15 residues. V was cut by 3 bases and J by 4 bases, with 17 bases left in between. The germline V gene has CDR1 SQVTM and CDR2 ANQGSEA. The chain's CDR3 is CSVDGVRGIPDTQYF. CDR3 sequence (DNA): TGCAGCGTTGACGGAGTCAGGGGAATACCAGATACGCAGTATTTT.

This clonotype was counted between two and nine times. For the CDR3, the DNA is TGTGCCAGCAGTTCAGGCTTTGTGGGCAAAGAGACCCAGTACTTC. It translates to CASSSGFVGKETQYF. The chain combines TRBV28 with TRBJ2-5; D not certain. CDR1 MDHEN and CDR2 SYDVKM come from the germline V gene. CDR3 length: 15 amino acids. Trimming removed 4 bases at V and 3 bases at J, with 15 bases between.

The chain links TRBV12-3 or TRBV12-4 to TRBJ1-5; D is undetermined. V gave up 7 bases and J gave up 6 bases, with 10 bases separating them. The CDR3 loop spans 12 amino acids. This chain's CDR3 is CASMYFGQPQHF. CDR3 nucleotides: TGTGCCAGCATGTATTTTGGTCAGCCCCAGCATTTT.

The gene calls are TRBV27 and TRBJ2-3; 7 bases line up with TRBD2. V shed 4 bases and J 2 bases; nucleotides not matched to a gene: 12. Germline CDR1 MNHEY, CDR2 SMNVEV (reference sequence). The CDR3 length is 17 residues. CDR3: CASSSRGVGGFTDTQYF. As DNA, the CDR3 is TGTGCCAGCAGTTCCCGGGGGGTGGGAGGATTCACAGATACGCAGTATTTT.

The CDR3 loop reads CSARLRMGHNEQFF. The CDR3 bases are TGCAGTGCTAGACTCCGGATGGGGCACAATGAGCAGTTCTTC. The genes are TRBV20-1 and TRBJ2-1, with D tentatively TRBD1 (5 bases). The CDR3 is 14 residues long. Trimming removed 2 bases from V and 5 bases from J, with 13 bases in between. Germline V gene sequence: CDR1 DFQATT, CDR2 SNEGSKA (reference sequence).

J is TRBJ2-7 and V is TRBV21-1; the table names TRBD2, a call not compared with the DNA. TRBV21-1 is a recognized pseudogene. The CDR3 has 19 residues. The CDR3 region has the DNA TGTGCCAGCAGCAAAGTGACGGCCGGGACTAGCGTACGGGGGTACGAGCAGTACTTC. Residues: CASSKVTAGTSVRGYEQYF.

This clonotype was seen more than once but under ten times. This chain uses TRBV21-1 with TRBJ2-1; the table's D call, TRBD1, has no DNA check behind it. TRBV21-1 is reported as a pseudogene. The length of the CDR3 is 15 residues. The DNA of the CDR3 is TGTGCCAGCAGCAATTTGAGACAGGGGTACAATGAGCAGTTCTTC. This sequence encodes CASSNLRQGYNEQFF.

This chain uses TRBV12-3 or TRBV12-4 with TRBJ2-5; TRBD2 aligns across 13 bases. The CDR3 extends over 18 amino acids. The V and J ends lost 1 base and 2 bases, in that order; junction bases with no gene match: 7. The DNA for the CDR3 is TGTGCCAGCAGTTTAGGGACTAGCGGGAGTATTGGGCAAGAGACCCAGTACTTC. Translation gives CASSLGTSGSIGQETQYF.